The table lists the clone carrying this TCR beta chain with a few counts. Its antigen is not known. Those who donated were healthy bone marrow donors. Use of 60 Vbeta and 13 Jbeta primers characterized the PCR. Libraries were prepared by immunoSEQ multiplex PCR; TCRdb keeps only in-frame clonotypes and omits some of them. This sample yields about 120,000 clones, of which around 81% are seen a single time; 3% to 5% belongs to the top ten. These data originate in a study of cytomegalovirus exposure and HLA in healthy donors. About the study: Out of 150 million to 200 million T cells, an earlier analysis found some 110 million unique TCR beta sequences in total. Notes on the study in general: Most TCRs appeared rarely, but some public TCRs recurred in many donors. In a later analysis, a missense DCLRE1C variant was linked to TCR beta V- and J-gene trimming.

This CDR3 region has 11 residues. Per germline, CDR1 SNHLY and CDR2 FYNNEI. V lost 6 bases and J 8 bases, leaving 10 bases between the germline ends. This TCR was sampled from a young woman in good health and CMV-seronegative. The sequenced sample consisted of PBMCs. The chain has TRBV2 and TRBJ1-2; D is perhaps TRBD1 (6 bases). For the CDR3, the DNA is TGTGCCAGCAGACAGGGAGAAGGCTACACCTTC. The encoded protein is CASRQGEGYTF.